This T cell receptor (beta chain) was captured by sequencing in a study of blood T cell repertoires in COVID-19. Trimming cost V 4 bases and J 1 base, with 8 bases left between them. The CDR3 runs 14 residues. Per germline, CDR1 MNHNY and CDR2 SVGAGI (reference sequence). Clones were read by immunoSEQ multiplex PCR, and TCRdb kept only the in-frame ones, dropping some. The sample has 150,000 to 200,000 clones, over 60% seen once; the top ten hold 26%. The rearrangement links TRBV6-6 to TRBJ2-4; D might be TRBD1 (7 bases). Sequenced sample: peripheral blood. This TCR came from a woman in her 70s with acute or convalescent COVID-19. The CDR3 reads CASSSGGAKNIQYF. The CDR3, as DNA: TGTGCCAGCAGTTCAGGGGGGGCCAAAAACATTCAGTACTTC.